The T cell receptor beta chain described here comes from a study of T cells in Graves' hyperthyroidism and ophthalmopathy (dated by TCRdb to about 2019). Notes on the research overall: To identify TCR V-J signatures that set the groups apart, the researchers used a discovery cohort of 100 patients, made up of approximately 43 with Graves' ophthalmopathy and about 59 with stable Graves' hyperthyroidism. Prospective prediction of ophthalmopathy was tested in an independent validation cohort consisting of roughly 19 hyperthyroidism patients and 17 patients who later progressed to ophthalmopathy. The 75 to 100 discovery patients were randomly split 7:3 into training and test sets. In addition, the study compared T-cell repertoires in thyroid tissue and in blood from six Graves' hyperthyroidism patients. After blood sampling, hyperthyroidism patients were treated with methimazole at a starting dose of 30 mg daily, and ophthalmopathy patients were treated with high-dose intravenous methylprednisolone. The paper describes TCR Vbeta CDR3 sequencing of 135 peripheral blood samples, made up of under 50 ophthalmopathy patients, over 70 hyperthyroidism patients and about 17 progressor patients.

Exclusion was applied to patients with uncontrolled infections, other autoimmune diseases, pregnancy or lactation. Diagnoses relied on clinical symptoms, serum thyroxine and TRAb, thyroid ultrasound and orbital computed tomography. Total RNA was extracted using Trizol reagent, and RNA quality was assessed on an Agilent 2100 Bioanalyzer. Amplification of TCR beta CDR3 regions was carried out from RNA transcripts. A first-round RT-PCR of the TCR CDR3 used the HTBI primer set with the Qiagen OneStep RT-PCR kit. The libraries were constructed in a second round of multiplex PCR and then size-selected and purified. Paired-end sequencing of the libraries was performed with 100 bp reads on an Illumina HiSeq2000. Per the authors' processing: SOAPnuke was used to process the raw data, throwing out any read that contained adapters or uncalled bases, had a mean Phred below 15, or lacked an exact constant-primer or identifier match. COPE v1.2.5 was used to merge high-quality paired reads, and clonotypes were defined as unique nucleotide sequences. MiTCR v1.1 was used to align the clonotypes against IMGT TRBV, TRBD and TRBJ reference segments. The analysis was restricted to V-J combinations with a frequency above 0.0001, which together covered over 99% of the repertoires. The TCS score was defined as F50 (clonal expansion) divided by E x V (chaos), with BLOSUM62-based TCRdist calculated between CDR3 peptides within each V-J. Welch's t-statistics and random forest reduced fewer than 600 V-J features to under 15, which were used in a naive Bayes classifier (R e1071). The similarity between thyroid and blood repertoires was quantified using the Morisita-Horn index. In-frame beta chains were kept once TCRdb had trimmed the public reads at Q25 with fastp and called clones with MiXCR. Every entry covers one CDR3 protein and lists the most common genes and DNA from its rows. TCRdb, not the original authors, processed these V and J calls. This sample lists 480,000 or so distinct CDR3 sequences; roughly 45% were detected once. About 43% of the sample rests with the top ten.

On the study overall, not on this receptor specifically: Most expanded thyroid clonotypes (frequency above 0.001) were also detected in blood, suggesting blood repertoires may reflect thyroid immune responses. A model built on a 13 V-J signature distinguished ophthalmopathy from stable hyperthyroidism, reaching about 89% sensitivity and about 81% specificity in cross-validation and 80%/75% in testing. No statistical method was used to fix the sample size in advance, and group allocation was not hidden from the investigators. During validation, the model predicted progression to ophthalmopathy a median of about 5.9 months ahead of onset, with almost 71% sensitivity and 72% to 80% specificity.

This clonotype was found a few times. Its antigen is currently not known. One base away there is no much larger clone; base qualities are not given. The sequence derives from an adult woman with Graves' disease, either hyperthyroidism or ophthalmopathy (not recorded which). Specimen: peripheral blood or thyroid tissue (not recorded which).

The CDR3 has the sequence CASKLAEAFF. The DNA is as follows: TGTGCCAGTAAACTCGCTGAAGCTTTCTTT. The rearrangement joined TRBV19 to TRBJ1-1; no D gene call is confident. Taken from the germline V gene (reference sequence), the CDR1 and CDR2 loops are LNHDA and SQIVND. Deletion took 7 bases off V and 6 bases off J, with a span of 6 bases between the germline ends. The CDR3 holds 10 amino acids from the cysteine to the phenylalanine. Of the read, only the CDR3 DNA is kept; its 30 bases are in frame from base 1.